These 5 T cell receptor beta chains were all obtained from the same sample, sequenced in a study of T cells after yellow fever vaccination. TCRdb reanalysed the 5' RACE reads using MiXCR and keeps one entry per CDR3 protein. The sample has some 150,000 distinct CDR3 sequences; 5% to 7.5% are singletons. Sequencing used CD4+ T cells sorted from PBMCs, obtained 10 days after the yellow fever booster vaccination. These receptor sequences come from a man aged 30-40 years who received the YFV17D yellow fever vaccine.

This clonotype was detected ten times or more. CDR3 DNA sequence: TGTGCCAGCAGCAACATTGGGAACACTGAAGCTTTCTTT. Its translation: CASSNIGNTEAFF. The V call is TRBV9, the J call TRBJ1-1; D unresolved. Between the trimmed V and J ends, which lost 4 bases and 1 base, there was a span of 8 bases. Germline values: CDR1 SGDLS, CDR2 YYNGEE. The CDR3 contains 13 residues. Full variable domain (remainder filled in from reference TRBV9 and TRBJ1-1): DSGVTQTPKHLITATGQRVTLRCSPRSGDLSVYWYQQSLDQGLQFLIQYYNGEERAKGNILERFSAQQFPDLHSELNLSSLELGDSALYFCASSNIGNTEAFFGQGTRLTVV.

This clonotype has a count of ten or more. V and J are TRBV18 and TRBJ2-1; D is ambiguous. CDR1 is KGHSH, CDR2 LQKENI, per germline. The CDR3 extends over 15 amino acids. The V end was cut by 3 bases, the J end by 0 bases, with 9 bases between. CDR3 amino acids: CASSPGQDSYNEQFF. For the CDR3, the DNA is TGTGCCAGCTCACCTGGGCAGGACTCCTACAATGAGCAGTTCTTC.

This clonotype was seen just once. This could be a read error, since a much larger clone is one nucleotide away. The chain couples TRBV11-2 to TRBJ2-2; possible D gene TRBD1, 7 bases. Trimming left V 5 bases short and J 4 bases short, with 23 bases between. From germline, CDR1 is SGHAT and CDR2 FQNNGV. There are 18 residues in the CDR3. CDR3 protein: CASSTTYRPGGSTGELFF. The CDR3 nucleotides are TGTGCCAGCAGCACAACTTATCGTCCAGGGGGGAGCACCGGGGAGCTGTTTTTT.

The rearrangement links TRBV6-2 or TRBV6-3 to TRBJ1-5, with D unresolved. CDR3 length: 13 amino acids. CDR1 is MNHEY, CDR2 SVGEGT, per germline. Trimming took 8 bases from V and 7 from J, leaving 15 bases between them. The CDR3 bases are TGTGCCAGCTCTCTGGGGTGGAGGCAGCCCCAGCATTTT. Translation gives CASSLGWRQPQHF.

The table lists this clonotype with many counts. CDR3 coding DNA: TGTGCCAGCAGTTCCTTTGGGGATAGCGGGAGGACAAATGAGCAGTTCTTC. This gives the protein CASSSFGDSGRTNEQFF. The chain links TRBV3-1 to TRBJ2-1; 10 positions agree with TRBD2. V shed 6 bases and J 7 bases; nucleotides not matched to a gene: 15. The CDR3 has 17 amino acids. The germline gives CDR1 LGHDT, CDR2 YNNKEL (reference sequence).